The clone carrying this TCR beta chain was seen only a few times. Preparation of the TCRbeta library was carried out with unique molecular identifiers. In TCRdb, the PCR reads were re-called with MiXCR into one record per CDR3 protein. The sample has approximately 400,000 distinct CDR3 sequences; under 13% are singletons. These data come from a study of T-cell reconstitution after alpha-beta-depleted transplantation in children. This sequence originates from a human donor who donated a stem cell graft to a child with acute myeloid leukemia. The sample in question was PBMCs from the stem cell graft donor, obtained from the stem cell graft.

The CDR3 DNA reads as TGCAGTGCTAGAGCGGGAAGGGGAGGAAATGAGCAGTTCTTC. Amino acids: CSARAGRGGNEQFF. The gene calls are TRBV20-1 and TRBJ2-1, with a weak D call TRBD2 (6 bases). CDR1 and CDR2 (germline): DFQATT, SNEGSKA (reference sequence). This CDR3 has 14 amino acids. The germline V and J ends were trimmed by 1 base and 7 bases, with 14 bases remaining between them.